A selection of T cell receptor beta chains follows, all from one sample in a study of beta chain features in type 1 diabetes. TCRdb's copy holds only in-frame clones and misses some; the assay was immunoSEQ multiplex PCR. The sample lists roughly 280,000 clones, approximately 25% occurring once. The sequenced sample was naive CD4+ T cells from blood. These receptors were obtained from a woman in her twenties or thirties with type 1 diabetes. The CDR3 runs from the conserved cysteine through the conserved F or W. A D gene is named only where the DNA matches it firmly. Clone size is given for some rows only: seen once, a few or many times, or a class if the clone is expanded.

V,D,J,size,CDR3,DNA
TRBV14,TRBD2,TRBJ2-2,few,CASSQVFAAGGGELFF,TGTGCCAGCAGCCAAGTCTTCGCAGCGGGAGGCGGGGAGCTGTTTTTT
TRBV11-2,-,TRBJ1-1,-,CASSLDRGQQAFF,TGTGCCAGCAGCTTAGACAGAGGACAGCAAGCTTTCTTT
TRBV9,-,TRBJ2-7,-,CASSAYEGKQYF,TGTGCCAGCAGCGCCTACGAGGGAAAGCAGTACTTC
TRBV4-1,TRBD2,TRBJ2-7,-,CASSQASGSYEQYF,TGCGCCAGCAGCCAGGCTAGCGGGAGTTACGAGCAGTACTTC
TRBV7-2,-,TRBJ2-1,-,CASSLSASEIDEQFF,TGTGCCAGCAGCTTAAGCGCTAGCGAGATCGATGAGCAGTTCTTC
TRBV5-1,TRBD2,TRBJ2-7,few,CASSSDGGRYYEQYF,TGCGCCAGCAGCTCCGACGGCGGGAGATACTACGAGCAGTACTTC
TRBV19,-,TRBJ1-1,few,CASSKSGNTEAFF,TGTGCCAGTAGTAAGTCGGGGAACACTGAAGCTTTCTTT
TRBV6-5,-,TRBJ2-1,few,CASSSTVDEQFF,TGTGCCAGCAGTTCAACGGTGGATGAGCAGTTCTTC
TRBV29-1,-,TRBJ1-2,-,CSVHLNYGYTF,TGCAGCGTCCACTTGAACTATGGCTACACCTTC
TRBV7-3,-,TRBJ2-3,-,CASSPATGTDTQYF,TGTGCCAGCAGCCCGGCGACAGGCACAGATACGCAGTATTTT
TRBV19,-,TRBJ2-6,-,CASKEGLSSGANVLTF,TGTGCCAGTAAGGAGGGGTTAAGCTCTGGGGCCAACGTCCTGACTTTC
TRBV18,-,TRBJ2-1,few,CASSPPNLGSVFF,TGTGCCAGCTCACCACCCAATCTGGGTAGCGTGTTCTTC
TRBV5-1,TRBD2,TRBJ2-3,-,CASSAGGPDTQYF,TGCGCCAGCAGCGCGGGGGGACCAGATACGCAGTATTTT
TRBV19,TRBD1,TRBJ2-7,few,CASSNQGQGIHEQYF,TGTGCCAGTAGTAACCAGGGACAGGGAATACACGAGCAGTACTTC
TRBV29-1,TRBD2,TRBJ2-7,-,CSVKLAGTYEQYF,TGCAGCGTTAAACTAGCGGGAACCTACGAGCAGTACTTC
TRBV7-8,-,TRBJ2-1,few,CASGVQGSSYNEQFF,TGTGCCAGCGGGGTTCAGGGGAGCTCCTACAATGAGCAGTTCTTC
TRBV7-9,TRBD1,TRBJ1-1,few,CASSYSDRATEAFF,TGTGCCAGCAGCTATTCCGACAGGGCCACTGAAGCTTTCTTT
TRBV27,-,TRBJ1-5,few,CASSLEGGNQPQHF,TGTGCCAGCAGTTTGGAGGGAGGCAATCAGCCCCAGCATTTT
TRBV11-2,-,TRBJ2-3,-,CASSLLGRSRTDTQYF,TGTGCCAGCAGCTTACTTGGTCGGTCCCGCACAGATACGCAGTATTTT
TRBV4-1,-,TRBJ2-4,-,CASSQDGARVTVAKNIQYF,TGCGCCAGCAGCCAAGATGGAGCCAGGGTGACGGTGGCCAAAAACATTCAGTACTTC
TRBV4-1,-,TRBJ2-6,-,CASSQGRGSGANVLTF,TGCGCCAGCAGCCAGGGCAGGGGCTCTGGGGCCAACGTCCTGACTTTC
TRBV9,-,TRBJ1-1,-,CASSVPGSTEAFF,TGTGCCAGCAGCGTACCAGGTAGCACTGAAGCTTTCTTT
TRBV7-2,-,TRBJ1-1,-,CASSRLGVGFTEAFF,TGTGCCAGCAGCCGCTTAGGGGTCGGGTTCACTGAAGCTTTCTTT
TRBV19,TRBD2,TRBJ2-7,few,CASSPRTSGSYEQYF,TGTGCCAGTAGTCCCCGGACTAGCGGGAGCTACGAGCAGTACTTC
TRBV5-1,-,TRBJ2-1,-,CASRTVDEQFF,TGCGCCAGCAGAACGGTCGATGAGCAGTTCTTC